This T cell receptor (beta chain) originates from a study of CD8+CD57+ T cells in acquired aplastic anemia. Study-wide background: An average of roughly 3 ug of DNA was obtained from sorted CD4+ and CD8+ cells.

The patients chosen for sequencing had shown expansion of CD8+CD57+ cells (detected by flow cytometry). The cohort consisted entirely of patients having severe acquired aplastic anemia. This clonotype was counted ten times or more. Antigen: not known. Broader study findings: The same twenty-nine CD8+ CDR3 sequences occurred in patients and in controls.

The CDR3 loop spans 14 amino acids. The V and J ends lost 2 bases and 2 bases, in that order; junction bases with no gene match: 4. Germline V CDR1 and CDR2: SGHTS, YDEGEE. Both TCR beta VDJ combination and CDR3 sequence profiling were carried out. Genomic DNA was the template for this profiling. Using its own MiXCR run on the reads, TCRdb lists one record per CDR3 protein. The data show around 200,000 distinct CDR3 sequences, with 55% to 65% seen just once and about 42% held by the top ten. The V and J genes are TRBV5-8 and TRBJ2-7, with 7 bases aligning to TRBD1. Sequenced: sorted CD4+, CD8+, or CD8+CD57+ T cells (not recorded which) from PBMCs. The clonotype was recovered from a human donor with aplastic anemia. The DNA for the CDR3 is TGTGCCAGCAGCTTCAGGGGGATCCCCTACGAGCAGTACTTC. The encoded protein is CASSFRGIPYEQYF. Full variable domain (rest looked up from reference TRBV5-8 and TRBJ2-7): EAGVTQSPTHLIKTRGQQATLRCSPISGHTSVYWYQQALGLGLQFLLWYDEGEERNRGNFPPRFSGRQFPNYSSELNVNALELEDSALYLCASSFRGIPYEQYFGPGTRLTVT.